This TCR beta chain was captured in a study of graft-versus-host responses after intestinal transplantation. Whole-study findings and limits: Individuals carrying graft-donor T cell macrochimerism showed high graft-versus-host to host-versus-graft clonal ratios in allografts.

Only in-frame clones appear in the TCRdb table, and some are missing; sequencing was by immunoSEQ multiplex PCR. The sample contains 73,000 or so clones, around 89% of which appear only once. Concerning this clone: Antigen specificity is unknown.

Sequenced material: unstimulated CD8+ T cells sorted from spleen or lymph node cells, taken before transplant. This TCR was sampled from a human donor who was the organ donor for an intestinal transplant.

The CDR3, as DNA: TGTGCCAGCTCACCGTGGCAGGGGTATGGCTACACCTTC. It translates to CASSPWQGYGYTF. The V call is TRBV18, the J call TRBJ1-2, with a tentative D call TRBD1 (6 bases). Germline-derived CDR1 and CDR2 are KGHSH and LQKENI. The CDR3 contains 13 residues. V was trimmed by 3 bases and J by 5 bases, leaving 10 bases between them.